This is a list of T cell receptor beta chains from one sample in a study of T cell responses to AZD1222 COVID-19 vaccine. Clones were read by immunoSEQ multiplex PCR, and TCRdb kept only the in-frame ones, dropping some. Here the sample spans roughly 65,000 clones, 85% to 90% being singletons. The material sequenced was peripheral blood, taken on day 0 of AZD1222 vaccination. Source of these receptors: an adult in good health. Each CDR3 is given with its conserved first and last residue. Fields, in order: D gene, CDR3 length, J gene, V gene, clone size, CDR3 protein, CDR3 DNA. The D gene is left open where the match is weak. Where a row states a size, it is once, few, many or the class of an expanded clone; other rows omit it.

>TRBD1|13|TRBJ2-2|TRBV2|-
CASRVQGAGELFF
TGTGCCAGCAGAGTACAGGGGGCCGGGGAGCTGTTTTTT
>-|12|TRBJ1-1|TRBV2|-
CASSTGGTEAFF
TGTGCCAGCAGTACGGGAGGCACTGAAGCTTTCTTT
>-|15|TRBJ2-7|TRBV21-1|-
CASSRKTGEHYEQYF
TGTGCCAGCAGCCGAAAGACAGGGGAGCACTACGAGCAGTACTTC
>-|15|TRBJ2-1|TRBV29-1|once
CSVPTGNFSYNEQFF
TGCAGCGTCCCGACAGGTAACTTCTCCTACAATGAGCAGTTCTTC
>-|19|TRBJ2-1|TRBV19|-
CASSPSSGSTPVQWNEQFF
TGTGCCAGTAGTCCATCCAGCGGGTCGACACCCGTTCAATGGAATGAGCAGTTCTTC
>TRBD1|13|TRBJ1-1|TRBV14|-
CASSPGQGGEAFF
TGTGCCAGCAGTCCTGGACAGGGAGGAGAAGCTTTCTTT
>-|11|TRBJ1-2|TRBV20-1|-
CSAPDGYGYTF
TGCAGTGCTCCTGATGGCTATGGCTACACCTTC
>-|11|TRBJ2-7|TRBV11-2|-
CASSLSPVQYF
TGTGCCAGCAGCTTAAGTCCAGTACAGTACTTC
>-|14|TRBJ1-2|TRBV5-1|-
CASSLGQGHYGYTF
TGCGCCAGCAGCTTGGGCCAGGGGCACTATGGCTACACCTTC
>-|16|TRBJ1-1|TRBV7-2|-
CASSLQPGRLNTEAFF
TGTGCCAGCAGCTTACAGCCCGGACGGCTGAACACTGAAGCTTTCTTT
>-|15|TRBJ2-7|TRBV11-2|few
CASSLVLDMSYEQYF
TGTGCCAGCAGCTTGGTGCTGGACATGTCCTACGAGCAGTACTTC
>-|14|TRBJ1-1|TRBV7-8|-
CASSLRGQNTEAFF
TGTGCCAGCAGCTTAAGGGGACAGAACACTGAAGCTTTCTTT
>TRBD2|15|TRBJ2-1|TRBV6-4|-
CASSVGGGSYNEQFF
TGTGCCAGCAGTGTTGGCGGGGGGTCCTACAATGAGCAGTTCTTC
>-|17|TRBJ1-3|TRBV5-1|-
CASSLAYSTSSGNTIYF
TGCGCCAGCAGCTTGGCGTACTCTACGAGCTCTGGAAACACCATATATTTT
>TRBD1|14|TRBJ1-1|TRBV5-1|-
CASSLGGQYTEAFF
TGCGCCAGCAGCTTGGGGGGACAGTACACTGAAGCTTTCTTT
>TRBD1|15|TRBJ1-1|TRBV3-1/TRBV3-2|-
CASSQAGGRNTEAFF
TGTGCCAGCAGCCAAGCAGGGGGCCGGAACACTGAAGCTTTCTTT
>-|14|TRBJ2-7|TRBV6-5|-
CASSLSSEAYEQYF
TGTGCCAGCAGCCTCTCCTCCGAAGCCTACGAGCAGTACTTC
>-|14|TRBJ1-2|TRBV11-1|-
CASSLRSGNYGYTF
TGTGCCAGCAGCTTAAGGAGTGGGAACTATGGCTACACCTTC
>-|12|TRBJ1-3|TRBV25-1|once
CASSEQMGDIFF
TGTGCCAGCAGTGAACAGATGGGGGACATCTTCTTT
>-|15|TRBJ1-1|TRBV3-1/TRBV3-2|-
CASSPRDRLNTEAFF
TGTGCCAGCAGCCCTCGCGACAGATTGAACACTGAAGCTTTCTTT
>TRBD2|16|TRBJ2-1|TRBV6-5|-
CASSYPPGGTYNEQFF
TGTGCCAGCAGTTACCCCCCGGGAGGGACCTACAATGAGCAGTTCTTC
>-|10|TRBJ2-1|TRBV5-3|-
CVFPYNEQFF
TGTGTATTCCCGTACAATGAGCAGTTCTTC
>-|13|TRBJ2-3|TRBV28|-
CASTVHSTDTQYF
TGTGCCAGCACCGTACATAGCACAGATACGCAGTATTTT
>-|16|TRBJ1-3|TRBV11-2|few
CASSLATGLSGNTIYF
TGTGCCAGCAGCTTGGCGACAGGTCTCTCTGGAAACACCATATATTTT
>-|15|TRBJ2-7|TRBV2|once
CASSEASETNYEQYF
TGTGCCAGCAGTGAAGCTAGCGAAACGAACTACGAGCAGTACTTC
>TRBD2|16|TRBJ2-3|TRBV3-1/TRBV3-2|-
CASSQEPGLAGRTQYF
TGTGCCAGCAGCCAAGAGCCGGGGCTAGCGGGACGTACGCAGTATTTT
>-|14|TRBJ1-1|TRBV7-2|-
CASSFRGGLTEAFF
TGTGCCAGCAGCTTTCGGGGGGGGCTCACTGAAGCTTTCTTT
>TRBD2|15|TRBJ2-7|TRBV7-2|-
CASSYSSGRGYEQYF
TGTGCCAGCAGCTACAGTAGCGGGAGGGGGTACGAGCAGTACTTC
>-|15|TRBJ1-2|TRBV3-1/TRBV3-2|-
CASSLRSGGGAGYTF
TGTGCCAGCAGCCTACGGAGCGGGGGGGGTGCTGGCTACACCTTC
>-|16|TRBJ1-1|TRBV7-9|-
CASSSTPDSKNTEAFF
TGTGCCAGCAGCTCAACACCGGACAGTAAGAACACTGAAGCTTTCTTT
>TRBD1|17|TRBJ1-3|TRBV25-1|-
CASSDPSGTGYGNTIYF
TGTGCCAGCAGTGATCCATCCGGGACAGGGTACGGAAACACCATATATTTT
>-|17|TRBJ1-1|TRBV5-5|few
CASSSSTERKKNTEAFF
TGTGCCAGCAGCTCCTCGACCGAACGCAAGAAGAACACTGAAGCTTTCTTT
>-|16|TRBJ2-1|TRBV7-6|-
CASRPFGQSSYNEQFF
TGTGCCAGCAGACCCTTCGGACAGTCTTCCTACAATGAGCAGTTCTTC
>-|14|TRBJ2-7|TRBV6-5|-
CASRRQANSYEQYF
TGTGCCAGCAGAAGACAGGCCAACTCCTACGAGCAGTACTTC
>TRBD1|14|TRBJ1-5|TRBV28|few
CASSSGGRWQPQHF
TGTGCCAGCAGCTCAGGGGGTAGGTGGCAGCCCCAGCATTTT
>TRBD1|14|TRBJ2-1|TRBV7-2|few
CASSRDRANDEQFF
TGTGCCAGCAGCCGGGACAGGGCCAACGATGAGCAGTTCTTC